The 21 T cell receptor beta chains in this list originate from one sample, sequenced in a study of shared T cell receptors in the human thymus. Sequenced by immunoSEQ multiplex PCR; TCRdb stores in-frame clones only, minus some. Found here are hundreds of thousands of clones, approximately 87% of them singletons; the top ten hold 0.0085% to 0.012%. In addition, the sample was reused for a study of human thymus T cells.

The sample taken for sequencing was thymocytes. Source of these receptors: a boy under two years old with a congenital heart defect.

This clone has just one count. This sequence joins TRBV5-1 and TRBJ2-2; D is perhaps TRBD2 (6 bases). CDR1 and CDR2 (germline): SGHRS, YFSETQ. The CDR3 covers 14 residues. V dropped 6 bases and J dropped 6 bases, with 15 bases sitting between them. The CDR3 sequence is CASTLPAGAGELFF. CDR3 coding DNA: TGCGCCAGCACCCTTCCAGCGGGTGCCGGGGAGCTGTTTTTT.

The chain is built from TRBV29-1 and TRBJ2-3; 14 bases line up with TRBD2. J gave up 3 bases and V 3 bases, and 14 bases lay outside the gene matches. Per germline, CDR1 SQVTM and CDR2 ANQGSEA. The CDR3 has 19 amino acids. In DNA form, the CDR3 reads TGCAGCGTTGAGGTTATGACTAGCGGGAGGGAGGAAAGAACAGATACGCAGTATTTT. It is translated as CSVEVMTSGREERTDTQYF.

The genes are TRBV9 and TRBJ2-3, with a possible D match to TRBD1 (6 bases). The CDR3 has 16 amino acids. The germline V gene has CDR1 SGDLS and CDR2 YYNGEE. Trimming shortened V by 3 bases and J by 3 bases, and 17 bases separated the two germline ends. The CDR3 loop reads CASSASYRVRTDTQYF. The CDR3 nucleotides are TGTGCCAGCAGCGCCAGTTACAGGGTGAGGACAGATACGCAGTATTTT. Full variable domain (rest looked up from reference TRBV9 and TRBJ2-3): DSGVTQTPKHLITATGQRVTLRCSPRSGDLSVYWYQQSLDQGLQFLIQYYNGEERAKGNILERFSAQQFPDLHSELNLSSLELGDSALYFCASSASYRVRTDTQYFGPGTRLTVL.

The V call is TRBV28, the J call TRBJ1-4, with TRBD1 matching 7 bases. CDR3 length equals 15 residues. Germline V CDR1 and CDR2: MDHEN, SYDVKM. After removal of 6 bases from V and 7 bases from J, the junction contained 11 bases not matched to a gene. DNA of the CDR3: TGTGCCAGCAGCCTTAGGGGACAGAGTGGTGAAAAACTGTTTTTT. Its protein product is CASSLRGQSGEKLFF. The whole variable domain, filled in from reference TRBV28 and TRBJ1-4, reads DVKVTQSSRYLVKRTGEKVFLECVQDMDHENMFWYRQDPGLGLRLIYFSYDVKMKEKGDIPEGYSVSREKKERFSLILESASTNQTSMYLCASSLRGQSGEKLFFGSGTQLSVL.

This clone was detected only a few times. The V call is TRBV29-1, the J call TRBJ2-7, with 8 bases matching TRBD1. The germline V gene encodes CDR1 SQVTM and CDR2 ANQGSEA. This CDR3 has 12 residues. After removal of 4 bases from V and 2 bases from J, the junction contained 1 base not matched to a gene. This CDR3 reads CSVGTGPYEQYF. The CDR3 DNA is TGCAGCGTTGGGACAGGGCCCTACGAGCAGTACTTC.

V gene TRBV4-3 combines with J gene TRBJ2-7; no reliable D call. Trimming removed 0 bases from V and 3 bases from J, with 9 bases in between. From germline, CDR1 is LGHNA and CDR2 YSLEER. The CDR3 length is 14 residues. This chain's CDR3 is CASSQDLADYEQYF. CDR3 coding DNA: TGCGCCAGCAGCCAAGATCTGGCGGACTACGAGCAGTACTTC.

This clone has just one count. This rearrangement joins TRBV30 to TRBJ1-1, with 8 bases lining up with TRBD1. V gave up 3 bases and J gave up 1 base; unmatched junction bases: 4. The CDR3 is 14 amino acids. In germline, CDR1 is GTSNPN, CDR2 SVGIG (reference sequence). This CDR3 is CAWSRQGTNTEAFF. DNA of the CDR3: TGTGCCTGGAGCCGACAGGGGACGAACACTGAAGCTTTCTTT.

The rearrangement joins TRBV10-2 to TRBJ1-2; possibly TRBD1 for D (6 bases). Per germline, CDR1 WSHSY and CDR2 SAAADI. The CDR3 extends over 16 amino acids. Trimming stripped 3 bases from V and 4 bases from J, with 18 bases between. This CDR3 reads CASSENRAILIYGYTF. Written as DNA, the CDR3 is TGCGCCAGCAGTGAAAACAGGGCCATACTTATCTATGGCTACACCTTC.

The chain employs TRBV19 and TRBJ2-5; TRBD2 matches at 11 bases. The CDR3 covers 19 residues. With V trimmed by 4 bases and J by 0 bases, 13 bases remained unmatched. Germline CDR1 and CDR2: LNHDA and SQIVND (reference sequence). CDR3 region: CASSKRIRGGLADQETQYF. In nucleotides, the CDR3 is TGTGCCAGTAGTAAACGCATCCGAGGGGGACTAGCGGACCAAGAGACCCAGTACTTC.

The gene calls are TRBV28 and TRBJ1-4; D unclear. V gave up 6 bases and J gave up 0 bases, with 14 bases separating them. Per the germline V gene, CDR1 is MDHEN and CDR2 is SYDVKM. The CDR3 is made up of 16 amino acids. CDR3 protein: CASSRGRVTTNEKLFF. DNA of the CDR3: TGTGCCAGCAGCCGCGGGAGGGTAACAACTAATGAAAAACTGTTTTTT.

J is TRBJ2-3 and V is TRBV27; D is possibly TRBD2 (6 bases). Germline V lookup: CDR1 MNHEY, CDR2 SMNVEV (reference sequence). CDR3 length equals 17 residues. The V and J ends lost 4 bases and 2 bases respectively, with 19 bases between them. The CDR3 reads CASSWVSGFTSTDTQYF. The CDR3 nucleotides read TGTGCCAGCAGTTGGGTCAGCGGGTTCACCTCCACAGATACGCAGTATTTT.

This chain links TRBV29-1 with TRBJ2-3, with D possibly being TRBD2 (6 bases). The CDR3 spans 15 residues. The V end was cut by 6 bases, the J end by 1 base, with 17 bases between. Germline V gives CDR1 SQVTM, CDR2 ANQGSEA. The CDR3 DNA reads TGCAGCGTGACCCGGACTACTATACGCACAGATACGCAGTATTTT. Amino acid sequence: CSVTRTTIRTDTQYF.

The rearrangement uses TRBV4-1 and TRBJ1-5; 9 nucleotides align to TRBD1. The J segment lost 3 bases and the V segment lost 1 base, leaving 19 bases of the junction unmatched. The CDR3 has 21 amino acids. Germline V lookup: CDR1 MGHRA, CDR2 YSYEKL. CDR3 bases: TGCGCCAGCAGCCAAGTGACGCGGCCGGGACAGGGTGGTAAATACAATCAGCCCCAGCATTTT. Its protein is CASSQVTRPGQGGKYNQPQHF.

The chain carries TRBV5-1 and TRBJ1-5; 8 nucleotides line up with TRBD1. The V and J ends lost 1 base and 2 bases, in that order; junction bases with no gene match: 2. Germline loops: CDR1 SGHRS, CDR2 YFSETQ. This CDR3 has 15 residues. The CDR3 sequence: CASSLSGGGNQPQHF. In DNA form, the CDR3 reads TGCGCCAGCAGCTTGTCAGGGGGCGGCAATCAGCCCCAGCATTTT.

The chain combines TRBV15 with TRBJ2-1, with D possibly TRBD2 on 5 matching bases. CDR3 length equals 17 residues. Germline V gene lookup returns CDR1 LNHNV and CDR2 YYDKDF (reference sequence). The V and J ends lost 0 bases and 0 bases respectively, with 12 bases between them. The CDR3 region is CATSRDEAELSYNEQFF. In DNA form, the CDR3 reads TGTGCCACCAGCAGAGACGAAGCGGAACTCTCCTACAATGAGCAGTTCTTC.

The chain joins TRBV5-4 to TRBJ2-3; TRBD2 agrees at 10 bases. The CDR3 totals 18 residues. CDR1 SGHNT and CDR2 YYREEE come from the germline V gene (reference sequence). V shed 4 bases, J shed 0 bases, and the junction held 11 bases outside the gene matches. In DNA, the CDR3 is TGTGCCAGCAGCCGCTTGCGGACTAGCGGAACTAGCACAGATACGCAGTATTTT. This encodes CASSRLRTSGTSTDTQYF.

This clone came up a few times. The V and J genes are TRBV4-3 and TRBJ2-6; 7 bases are shared with TRBD1. Germline assignment: CDR1 LGHNA and CDR2 YSLEER. V shed 0 bases, J shed 0 bases, and the junction held 8 bases outside the gene matches. CDR3 size: 19 residues. CDR3: CASSQEGAGGLSGANVLTF. The CDR3 DNA reads as TGCGCCAGCAGCCAAGAGGGAGCAGGGGGTCTCTCTGGGGCCAACGTCCTGACTTTC.

The chain has TRBV28 and TRBJ2-3, with 7 positions matching TRBD2. Germline assignment: CDR1 MDHEN and CDR2 SYDVKM. The CDR3 consists of 14 residues. The J segment lost 1 base and the V segment lost 6 bases, leaving 4 bases of the junction unmatched. Written as DNA, the CDR3 is TGTGCCAGCAGAGCGGGAATGCGCACAGATACGCAGTATTTT. Protein sequence: CASRAGMRTDTQYF.

The chain links TRBV14 to TRBJ2-7, with D tentatively TRBD1 (6 bases). CDR3 length: 15 amino acids. CDR1 and CDR2 (germline): SGHDN, FVKESK. V was pared by 1 base and J by 2 bases, with 12 bases between. CDR3 residues: CASSQGRDKTYEQYF. DNA for the CDR3: TGTGCCAGCAGCCAAGGTAGGGACAAGACCTACGAGCAGTACTTC. The full variable domain, with the rest looked up from reference TRBV14 and TRBJ2-7, is EAGVTQFPSHSVIEKGQTVTLRCDPISGHDNLYWYRRVMGKEIKFLLHFVKESKQDESGMPNNRFLAERTGGTYSTLKVQPAELEDSGVYFCASSQGRDKTYEQYFGPGTRLTVT.

The chain uses TRBV27 and TRBJ2-1, with TRBD1 identical over 11 bases. V gave up 4 bases and J gave up 5 bases; unmatched junction bases: 10. The CDR3 length is 17 residues. Per the germline V gene, CDR1 is MNHEY and CDR2 is SMNVEV (reference sequence). The CDR3, as DNA: TGTGCCAGCAGTTGTCATGATGGGACAGGGGGGAACAATGAGCAGTTCTTC. Protein sequence: CASSCHDGTGGNNEQFF.

This clone occurred once. The V call is TRBV7-6, the J call TRBJ2-3; 7 nucleotides match TRBD2. The CDR3 is made up of 16 amino acids. Germline CDR1 and CDR2: SGHVS and FNYEAQ. Unmatched junction bases numbered 9, after V lost 5 bases and J lost 1 base. The chain's CDR3 is CASSRPGGSGTDTQYF. In DNA, the CDR3 is TGTGCCAGCAGCCGTCCAGGCGGGAGTGGCACAGATACGCAGTATTTT.